Listed below are T cell receptor beta chains from one sample, sequenced in a study of blood T cell repertoires in COVID-19. Only in-frame clones appear in the TCRdb table, and some are missing; sequencing was by immunoSEQ multiplex PCR. Of around 150,000 clones listed, 70% to 90% are singletons. Sequencing used peripheral blood. These receptor sequences come from a man younger than 35 with acute or convalescent COVID-19. Both conserved end residues are part of each CDR3. D genes are given only for firm matches. Rows give clone size only sometimes, using once, few, many, or a class for an expanded clone.

D	V	J	size	CDR3	DNA
TRBD1	TRBV9	TRBJ1-2	NA	CASSVGTGTSGYTF	TGTGCCAGCAGCGTAGGGACAGGGACCTCTGGCTACACCTTC
NA	TRBV18	TRBJ1-1	NA	CASSPNKAQGTEAFF	TGTGCCAGCTCACCAAATAAGGCCCAGGGTACTGAAGCTTTCTTT
TRBD1	TRBV5-4	TRBJ2-7	NA	CASSDGWTGGTDF	TGTGCCAGCAGCGACGGATGGACAGGCGGAACTGACTTC
TRBD1	TRBV5-1	TRBJ1-1	once	CASSPGQGASEAFF	TGCGCCAGCAGCCCGGGACAGGGGGCGAGTGAAGCTTTCTTT
NA	TRBV14	TRBJ2-4	NA	CASSQSRLAKNIQYF	TGTGCCAGCAGCCAATCTCGGTTAGCCAAAAACATTCAGTACTTC
NA	TRBV3-1/TRBV3-2	TRBJ1-1	NA	CASRSQRNTEAFF	TGTGCCAGCAGGTCTCAGCGGAACACTGAAGCTTTCTTT
TRBD1	TRBV29-1	TRBJ2-3	NA	CSGTDRASTDTQYF	TGCAGCGGAACCGACAGGGCTAGCACAGATACGCAGTATTTT
NA	TRBV6-1	TRBJ1-5	few	CASSDVRDRQPQHF	TGTGCCAGCAGTGATGTCAGGGATAGGCAGCCCCAGCATTTT
TRBD1	TRBV6-5	TRBJ1-1	NA	CASRRDSSLLAEAFF	TGTGCCAGCAGGAGGGACAGTTCTCTCCTCGCTGAAGCTTTCTTT
NA	TRBV11-2	TRBJ1-1	NA	CASSSTEGPEAFF	TGTGCCAGCAGCTCCACCGAGGGTCCTGAAGCTTTCTTT
TRBD1	TRBV6-1	TRBJ2-3	few	CASSEPDREIVWGTDTQYF	TGTGCCAGCAGTGAACCGGACAGGGAAATTGTGTGGGGCACAGATACGCAGTATTTT
NA	TRBV7-9	TRBJ2-1	NA	CASSLVVSPGDEQFF	TGTGCCAGCAGCTTAGTTGTCTCCCCGGGGGATGAGCAGTTCTTC
NA	TRBV29-1	TRBJ1-4	NA	CSVLRGGGEEKLFF	TGCAGCGTTCTTCGGGGGGGCGGCGAGGAAAAACTGTTTTTT
NA	TRBV3-1/TRBV3-2	TRBJ1-5	NA	CASSQGDTINQPQHF	TGTGCCAGCAGCCAAGGGGACACGATCAATCAGCCCCAGCATTTT